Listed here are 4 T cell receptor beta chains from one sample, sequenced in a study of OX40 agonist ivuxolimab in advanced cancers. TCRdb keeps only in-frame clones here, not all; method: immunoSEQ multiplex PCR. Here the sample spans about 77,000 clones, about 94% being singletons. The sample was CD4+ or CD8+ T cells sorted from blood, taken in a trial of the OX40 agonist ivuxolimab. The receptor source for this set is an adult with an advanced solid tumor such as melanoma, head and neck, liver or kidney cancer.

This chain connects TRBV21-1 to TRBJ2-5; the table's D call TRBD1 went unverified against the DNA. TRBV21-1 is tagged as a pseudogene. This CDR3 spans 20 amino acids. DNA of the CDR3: TGTGCCAGCAGCAAAGCGCGTGGCAGGGTCCCACAAAGGCACCAAGAGACCCAGTACTTC. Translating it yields CASSKARGRVPQRHQETQYF.

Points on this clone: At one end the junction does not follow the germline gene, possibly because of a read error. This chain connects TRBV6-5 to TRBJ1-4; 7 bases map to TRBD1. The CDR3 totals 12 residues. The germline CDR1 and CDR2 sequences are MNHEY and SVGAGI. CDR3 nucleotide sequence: TGTGCCAGCAGTTACGGGCACCGGGACAGCGTTTTT. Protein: CASSYGHRDSVF.

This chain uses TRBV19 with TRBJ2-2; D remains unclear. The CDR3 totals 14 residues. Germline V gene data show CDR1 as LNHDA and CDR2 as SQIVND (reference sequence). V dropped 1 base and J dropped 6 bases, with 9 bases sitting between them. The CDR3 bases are TGTGCCAGTAGTATAGGTGTCGCGGCCGGGGAGCTGTTTTTT. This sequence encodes CASSIGVAAGELFF.

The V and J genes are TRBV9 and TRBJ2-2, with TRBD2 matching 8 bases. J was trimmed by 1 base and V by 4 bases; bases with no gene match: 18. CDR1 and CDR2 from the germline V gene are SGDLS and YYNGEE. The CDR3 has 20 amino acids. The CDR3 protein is CASSLKTGLDYIKNTGELFF. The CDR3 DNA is TGTGCCAGCAGCCTAAAAACGGGACTAGACTATATAAAGAACACCGGGGAGCTGTTTTTT. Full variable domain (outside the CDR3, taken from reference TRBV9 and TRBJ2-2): DSGVTQTPKHLITATGQRVTLRCSPRSGDLSVYWYQQSLDQGLQFLIQYYNGEERAKGNILERFSAQQFPDLHSELNLSSLELGDSALYFCASSLKTGLDYIKNTGELFFGEGSRLTVL.